The clone carrying this T cell receptor beta chain came up a few times. TCRdb keeps only in-frame clones here, not all; method: immunoSEQ multiplex PCR. The sample has hundreds of thousands of clones, around nine tenths seen once; the top ten hold around 10%. The data derive from a study of blood T cell repertoires in COVID-19. This CDR3 is 15 amino acids long. Germline assignment: CDR1 SGHRS and CDR2 YFSETQ. Trimming left V 5 bases short and J 4 bases short, with 15 bases between. Specimen: PBMCs or T cells enriched from blood (not recorded which). The TCR sequence derives from a woman in her forties or fifties who had recovered from COVID-19. V and J are TRBV5-1 and TRBJ2-2; D perhaps matches TRBD2 (6 bases). In nucleotides, the CDR3 is TGCGCCAGCAGGGAGGAGGGGACGGGCACCGGGGAGCTGTTTTTT. This codes for CASREEGTGTGELFF.